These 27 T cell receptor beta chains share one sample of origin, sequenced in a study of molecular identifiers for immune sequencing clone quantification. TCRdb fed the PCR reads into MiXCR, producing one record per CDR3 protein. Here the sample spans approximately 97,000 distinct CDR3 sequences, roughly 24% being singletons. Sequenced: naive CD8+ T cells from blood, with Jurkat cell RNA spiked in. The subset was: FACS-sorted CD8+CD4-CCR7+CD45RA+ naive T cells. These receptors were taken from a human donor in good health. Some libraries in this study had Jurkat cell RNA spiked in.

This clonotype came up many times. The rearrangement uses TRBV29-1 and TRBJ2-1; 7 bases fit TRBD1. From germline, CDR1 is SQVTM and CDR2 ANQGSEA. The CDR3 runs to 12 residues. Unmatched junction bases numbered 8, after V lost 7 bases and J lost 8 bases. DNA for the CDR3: TGCAGCGCTCGACAGGGATCTTATGAGCAGTTCTTC. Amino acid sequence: CSARQGSYEQFF.

This CDR3 reads CASTPSGTTKRDTEAFF. CDR3 DNA sequence: TGTGCCAGCACCCCCTCCGGGACAACGAAGCGAGACACTGAAGCTTTCTTT. The rearrangement joins TRBV6-6 to TRBJ1-1; TRBD1 is a possible D gene (6 bases). Trimming stripped 7 bases from V and 3 bases from J, with 24 bases between. The CDR3 totals 17 residues. The germline gives CDR1 MNHNY, CDR2 SVGAGI (reference sequence).

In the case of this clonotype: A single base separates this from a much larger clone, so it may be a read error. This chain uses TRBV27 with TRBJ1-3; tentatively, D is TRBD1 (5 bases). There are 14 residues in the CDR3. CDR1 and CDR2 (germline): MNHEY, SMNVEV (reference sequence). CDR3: CASSLGVPGITIYF. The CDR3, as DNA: TGTGCCAGCAGTTTGGGGGTTCCTGGAATCACCATATATTTT.

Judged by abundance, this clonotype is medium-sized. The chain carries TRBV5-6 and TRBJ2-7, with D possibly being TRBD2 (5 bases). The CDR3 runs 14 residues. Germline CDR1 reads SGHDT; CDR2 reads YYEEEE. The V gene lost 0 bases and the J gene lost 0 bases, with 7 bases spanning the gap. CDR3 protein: CASSLAGSSYEQYF. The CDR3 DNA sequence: TGTGCCAGCAGCTTGGCGGGAAGCTCCTACGAGCAGTACTTC.

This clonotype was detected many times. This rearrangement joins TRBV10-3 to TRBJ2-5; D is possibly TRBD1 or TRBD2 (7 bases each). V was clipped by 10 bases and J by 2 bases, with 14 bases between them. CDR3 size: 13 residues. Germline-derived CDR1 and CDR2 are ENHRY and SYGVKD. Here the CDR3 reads CATQGGVQETQYF. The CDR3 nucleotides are TGTGCCACCCAGGGGGGGGTACAAGAGACCCAGTACTTC.

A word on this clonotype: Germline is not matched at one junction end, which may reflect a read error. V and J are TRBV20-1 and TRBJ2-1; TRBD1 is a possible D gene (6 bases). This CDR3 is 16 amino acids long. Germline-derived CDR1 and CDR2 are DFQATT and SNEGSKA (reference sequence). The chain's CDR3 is CSALRRQALPYNGQFF. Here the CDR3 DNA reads TGCAGTGCTCTACGACGACAGGCACTACCCTACAATGGGCAGTTCTTC.

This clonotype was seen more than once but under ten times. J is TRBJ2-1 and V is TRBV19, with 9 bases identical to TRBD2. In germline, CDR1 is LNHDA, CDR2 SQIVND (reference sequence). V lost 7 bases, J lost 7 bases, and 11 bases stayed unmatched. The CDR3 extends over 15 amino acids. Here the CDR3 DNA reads TGTGCCAGTAAAAGTTTAGCGGGGGATCCAAATGAGCAGTTCTTC. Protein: CASKSLAGDPNEQFF.

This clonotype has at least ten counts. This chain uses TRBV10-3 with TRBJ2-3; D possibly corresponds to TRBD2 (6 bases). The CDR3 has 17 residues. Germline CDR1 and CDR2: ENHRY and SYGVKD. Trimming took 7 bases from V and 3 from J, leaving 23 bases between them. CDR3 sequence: CAINGGPITLGTDTQYF. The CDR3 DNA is TGTGCCATCAACGGGGGACCTATTACCCTGGGGACAGATACGCAGTATTTT.

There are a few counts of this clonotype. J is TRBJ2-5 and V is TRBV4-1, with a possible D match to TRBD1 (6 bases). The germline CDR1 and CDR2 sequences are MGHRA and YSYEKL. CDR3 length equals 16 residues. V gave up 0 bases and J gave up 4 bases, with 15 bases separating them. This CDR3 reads CASSQEPGDFGETQYF. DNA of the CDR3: TGCGCCAGCAGCCAAGAGCCAGGGGATTTCGGAGAGACCCAGTACTTC.

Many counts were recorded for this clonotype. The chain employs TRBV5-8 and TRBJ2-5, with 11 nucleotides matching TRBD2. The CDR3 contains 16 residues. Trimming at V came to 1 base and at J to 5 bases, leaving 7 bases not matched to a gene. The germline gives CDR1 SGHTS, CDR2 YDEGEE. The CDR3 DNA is TGTGCCAGCAGCTTGAGGCTAGCGGGAGGATCGGAGACCCAGTACTTC. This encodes CASSLRLAGGSETQYF.

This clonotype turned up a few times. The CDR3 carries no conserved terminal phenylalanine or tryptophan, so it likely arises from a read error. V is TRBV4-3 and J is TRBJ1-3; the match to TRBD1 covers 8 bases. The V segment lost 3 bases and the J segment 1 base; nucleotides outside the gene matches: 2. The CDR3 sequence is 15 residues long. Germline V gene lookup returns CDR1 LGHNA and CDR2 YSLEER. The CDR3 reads CASSHDRGSGNTIYL. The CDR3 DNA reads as TGCGCCAGCAGCCATGACAGGGGTTCTGGAAACACCATATATCTT.

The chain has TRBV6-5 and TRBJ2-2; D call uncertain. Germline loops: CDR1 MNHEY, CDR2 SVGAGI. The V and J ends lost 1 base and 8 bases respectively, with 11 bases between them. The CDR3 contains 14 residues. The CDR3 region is CASSYFPVGGELFF. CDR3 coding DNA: TGTGCCAGCAGTTACTTCCCCGTGGGAGGGGAGCTGTTTTTT.

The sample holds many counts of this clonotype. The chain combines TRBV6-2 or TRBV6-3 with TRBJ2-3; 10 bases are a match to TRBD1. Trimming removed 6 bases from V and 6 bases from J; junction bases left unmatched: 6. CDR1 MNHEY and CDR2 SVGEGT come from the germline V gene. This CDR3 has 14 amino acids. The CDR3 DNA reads TGTGCCAGCAGCGGAGACAGGGGGCTGGATACGCAGTATTTT. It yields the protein CASSGDRGLDTQYF.

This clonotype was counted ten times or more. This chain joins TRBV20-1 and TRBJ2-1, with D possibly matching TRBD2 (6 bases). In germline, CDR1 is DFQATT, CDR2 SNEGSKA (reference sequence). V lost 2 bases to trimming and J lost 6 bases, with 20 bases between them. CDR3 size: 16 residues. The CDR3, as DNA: TGCAGTGCTAGACCCCACTCAGCGGGCGCCATCAATGAGCAGTTCTTC. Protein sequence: CSARPHSAGAINEQFF.

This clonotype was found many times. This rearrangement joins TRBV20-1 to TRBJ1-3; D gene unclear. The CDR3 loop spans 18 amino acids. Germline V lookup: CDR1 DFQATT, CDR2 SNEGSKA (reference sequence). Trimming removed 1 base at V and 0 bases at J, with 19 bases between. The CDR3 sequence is CSARAGVADPSSGNTIYF. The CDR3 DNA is TGCAGTGCTAGAGCTGGGGTCGCGGACCCTAGCTCTGGAAACACCATATATTTT.

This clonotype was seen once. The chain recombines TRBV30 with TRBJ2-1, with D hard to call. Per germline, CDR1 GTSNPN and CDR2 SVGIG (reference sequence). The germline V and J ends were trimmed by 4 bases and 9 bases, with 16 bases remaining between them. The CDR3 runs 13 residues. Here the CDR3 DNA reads TGTGCCTGGACTATGGGAATGGGGATTGAGCAGTTCTTC. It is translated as CAWTMGMGIEQFF.

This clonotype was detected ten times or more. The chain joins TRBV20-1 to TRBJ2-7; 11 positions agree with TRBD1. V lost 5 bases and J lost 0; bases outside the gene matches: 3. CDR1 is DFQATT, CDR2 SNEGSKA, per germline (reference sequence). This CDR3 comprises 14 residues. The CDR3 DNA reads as TGCAGTGCTTGGGACAGGGGGAGCTCCTACGAGCAGTACTTC. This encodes CSAWDRGSSYEQYF.

The CDR3 nucleotides read TGTGCCAGCAGGGGTGGAGCCCCTATTAAAGCCTATGATGAGCAGTTCTTC. Translating gives CASRGGAPIKAYDEQFF. The chain carries TRBV27 and TRBJ2-1; D remains ambiguous. The CDR3 spans 17 residues. Germline loops: CDR1 MNHEY, CDR2 SMNVEV (reference sequence). Trimming stripped 6 bases from V and 8 bases from J, with 26 bases between.

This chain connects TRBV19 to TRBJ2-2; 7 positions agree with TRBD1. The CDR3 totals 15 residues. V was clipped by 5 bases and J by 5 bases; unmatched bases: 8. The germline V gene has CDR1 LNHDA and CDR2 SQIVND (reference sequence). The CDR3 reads CASSFRQGLTGELFF. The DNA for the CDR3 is TGTGCCAGTAGTTTTAGACAGGGTCTAACCGGGGAGCTGTTTTTT.

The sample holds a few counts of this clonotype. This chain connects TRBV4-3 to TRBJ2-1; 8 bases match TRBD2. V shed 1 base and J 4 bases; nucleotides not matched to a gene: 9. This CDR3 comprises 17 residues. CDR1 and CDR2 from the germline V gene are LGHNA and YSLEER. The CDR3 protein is CASSQAVSSGRYNEQFF. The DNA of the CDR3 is TGCGCCAGCAGCCAAGCGGTATCGAGCGGGAGATACAATGAGCAGTTCTTC.

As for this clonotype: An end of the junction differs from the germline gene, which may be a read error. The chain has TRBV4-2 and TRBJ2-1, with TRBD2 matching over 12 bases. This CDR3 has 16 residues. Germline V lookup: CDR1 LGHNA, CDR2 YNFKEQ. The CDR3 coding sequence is TGTGCCAACAGCCAAGAGGGACTAGCGGGTTACAATGAGCAGTTCTTC. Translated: CANSQEGLAGYNEQFF.

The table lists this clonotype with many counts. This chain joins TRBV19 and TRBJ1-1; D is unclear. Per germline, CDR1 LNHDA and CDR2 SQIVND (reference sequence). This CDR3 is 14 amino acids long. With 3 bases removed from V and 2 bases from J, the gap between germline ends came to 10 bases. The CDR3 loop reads CASSIYSPNTEAFF. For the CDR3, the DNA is TGTGCCAGTAGTATTTACAGTCCCAACACTGAAGCTTTCTTT.

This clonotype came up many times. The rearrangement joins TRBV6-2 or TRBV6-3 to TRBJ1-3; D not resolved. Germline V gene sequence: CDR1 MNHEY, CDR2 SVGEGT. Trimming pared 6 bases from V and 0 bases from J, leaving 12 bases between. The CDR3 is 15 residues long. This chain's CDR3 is CASSPTIRSGNTIYF. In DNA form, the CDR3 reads TGTGCCAGCAGCCCGACGATACGCTCTGGAAACACCATATATTTT.

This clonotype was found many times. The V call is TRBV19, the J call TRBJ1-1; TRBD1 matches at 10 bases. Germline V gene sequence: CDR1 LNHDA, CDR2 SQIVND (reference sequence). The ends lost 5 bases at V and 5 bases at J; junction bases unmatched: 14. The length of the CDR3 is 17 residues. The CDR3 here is CASSGQGVRGIGTEAFF. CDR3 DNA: TGTGCCAGTAGTGGACAGGGGGTTAGGGGTATAGGGACTGAAGCTTTCTTT.

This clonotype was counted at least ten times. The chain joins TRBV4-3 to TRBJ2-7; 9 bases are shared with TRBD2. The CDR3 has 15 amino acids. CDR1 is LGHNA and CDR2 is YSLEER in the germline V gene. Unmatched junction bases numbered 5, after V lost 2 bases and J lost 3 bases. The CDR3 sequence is CASSQFSSGNYEQYF. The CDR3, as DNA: TGCGCCAGCAGCCAATTTTCTAGCGGGAACTACGAGCAGTACTTC.

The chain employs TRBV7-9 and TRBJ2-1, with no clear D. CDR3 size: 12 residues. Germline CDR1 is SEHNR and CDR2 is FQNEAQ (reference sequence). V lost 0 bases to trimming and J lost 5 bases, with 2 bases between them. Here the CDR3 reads CASSLANNEQFF. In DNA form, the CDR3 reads TGTGCCAGCAGCTTAGCAAACAATGAGCAGTTCTTC. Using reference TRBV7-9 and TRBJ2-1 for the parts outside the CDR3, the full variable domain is DTGVSQNPRHKITKRGQNVTFRCDPISEHNRLYWYRQTLGQGPEFLTYFQNEAQLEKSRLLSDRFSAERPKGSFSTLEIQRTEQGDSAMYLCASSLANNEQFFGPGTRLTVL.

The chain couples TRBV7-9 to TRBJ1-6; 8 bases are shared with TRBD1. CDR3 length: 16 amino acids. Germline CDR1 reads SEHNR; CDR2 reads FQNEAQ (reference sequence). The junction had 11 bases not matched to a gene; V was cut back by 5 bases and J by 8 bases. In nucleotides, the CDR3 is TGTGCCAGCAGCCCCCCCGTTGAGACAGGGGATTCACCCCTCCACTTT. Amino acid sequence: CASSPPVETGDSPLHF.